Following are 27 T cell receptor beta chains from one sample sequenced in a study of T cell responses to AZD1222 COVID-19 vaccine. Sequencing was performed with immunoSEQ multiplex PCR; in TCRdb, only in-frame clones are kept and a portion is missing. The sample contains 150,000 or so clones, 86% of which appear only once. The sequenced sample was peripheral blood, obtained on day 0 of MenACWY control vaccination. The receptors shown here come from an adult in good health.

The J gene is TRBJ2-7, the V gene TRBV27; TRBD1 agrees at 7 bases. Germline lookup yields CDR1 MNHEY and CDR2 SMNVEV (reference sequence). The CDR3 is 13 amino acids. The V segment lost 3 bases and the J segment 3 bases; nucleotides outside the gene matches: 2. CDR3 sequence: CASSFGQDYEQYF. DNA of the CDR3: TGTGCCAGCAGTTTTGGACAGGACTACGAGCAGTACTTC.

The V gene is TRBV5-1, the J gene TRBJ2-3; 10 bases align to TRBD2. Germline trimming cut 0 bases from V and 0 bases from J; bases unmatched to any gene: 10. There are 19 residues in the CDR3. CDR1 is SGHRS and CDR2 is YFSETQ in the germline V gene. CDR3 loop: CASSLAASGRTQSTDTQYF. The DNA of the CDR3 is TGCGCCAGCAGCTTGGCCGCTAGCGGGAGAACCCAAAGCACAGATACGCAGTATTTT.

V and J are TRBV3-1 (or the pseudogene TRBV3-2) and TRBJ1-2; D might be TRBD1 (6 bases). The V end was cut by 3 bases, the J end by 6 bases, with 14 bases between. The CDR3 runs to 14 residues. Germline assignment: CDR1 LGHDT and CDR2 YNNKEL (reference sequence). The CDR3 DNA reads TGTGCCAGCAGCCAGGGGGGGGCAGGGGATGGCTACACCTTC. Its translation: CASSQGGAGDGYTF.

CDR3 sequence: CASSSRHEQYV. The DNA for the CDR3 is TGTGCCAGCAGTTCAAGGCACGAGCAGTACGTC. The chain recombines TRBV6-2 or TRBV6-3 with TRBJ2-7; no clear D gene. V gave up 4 bases and J gave up 5 bases, with 6 bases separating them. The CDR3 extends over 11 amino acids. From germline, CDR1 is MNHEY and CDR2 SVGEGT.

This clone was seen just once. V gene TRBV5-4 combines with J gene TRBJ2-3; D is perhaps TRBD2 (6 bases). Germline V gene lookup returns CDR1 SGHNT and CDR2 YYREEE (reference sequence). V shed 0 bases and J shed 6 bases, with 11 bases lying between them. The CDR3 totals 14 residues. DNA of the CDR3: TGTGCCAGCAGCTTGGTTACGGGGAGGGATACGCAGTATTTT. Residues: CASSLVTGRDTQYF.

The chain couples TRBV7-2 to TRBJ2-7; 7 bases are shared with TRBD2. The CDR3 has 13 amino acids. J was trimmed by 4 bases and V by 3 bases; bases with no gene match: 3. Germline lookup yields CDR1 SGHTA and CDR2 FQGNSA. CDR3 sequence reads: CASSLGLRYEQYF. The CDR3 nucleotides are TGTGCCAGCAGCTTGGGACTACGATACGAGCAGTACTTC.

V usage is TRBV7-8 and J usage is TRBJ1-2, with D possibly TRBD1 on 5 matching bases. CDR1 is SGHVS, CDR2 FQNEAQ, per germline. The CDR3 is 14 amino acids. The ends were cut back, 5 bases at V and 3 bases at J, with 13 bases in the middle. The CDR3 sequence: CASSLLQGHYGYTF. Written as DNA, the CDR3 is TGTGCCAGCAGCCTCCTCCAGGGCCACTATGGCTACACCTTC.

This chain connects TRBV7-9 to TRBJ2-7; TRBD1 matches at 10 bases. J was trimmed by 3 bases and V by 5 bases; bases with no gene match: 7. This CDR3 has 15 residues. Germline V gene lookup returns CDR1 SEHNR and CDR2 FQNEAQ (reference sequence). Here the CDR3 reads CASSLGTGDVYEQYF. CDR3 DNA sequence: TGTGCCAGCAGCCTCGGGACAGGGGATGTCTACGAGCAGTACTTC.

CDR3 sequence: CASSPLDGNYEQYF. Here the CDR3 DNA reads TGTGCCAGCTCACCACTGGACGGTAACTACGAGCAGTACTTC. V gene TRBV18 combines with J gene TRBJ2-7; D is uncertain. Trimming pared 1 base from V and 3 bases from J, leaving 10 bases between. CDR1 is KGHSH and CDR2 is LQKENI in the germline V gene. This CDR3 comprises 14 residues.

This sequence joins TRBV5-4 and TRBJ1-4; weak D call: TRBD1 (6 bases). CDR1 and CDR2 (germline): SGHNT, YYREEE (reference sequence). Trimming shortened V by 3 bases and J by 4 bases, and 13 bases separated the two germline ends. The CDR3 contains 15 residues. The chain's CDR3 is CASSSQGPGNEKLFF. The CDR3 DNA follows: TGTGCCAGCAGCTCCCAGGGGCCGGGTAATGAAAAACTGTTTTTT.

The chain links TRBV28 to TRBJ1-1; 8 bases line up with TRBD1. CDR3 length: 13 residues. The germline gives CDR1 MDHEN, CDR2 SYDVKM. V lost 5 bases to trimming and J lost 8 bases; unmatched junction nucleotides: 7. The CDR3 DNA reads TGTGCCAGCAGTCTAGGGAGGGACAGGGAAGCTTTCTTT. Its protein is CASSLGRDREAFF.

The DNA of the CDR3 is TGTGCCAGCAGCTTAGCGGCGGGGGGGGTTTATACAACCACTGAAGCTTTCTTT. Its translation: CASSLAAGGVYTTTEAFF. V and J are TRBV7-2 and TRBJ1-1, with a weak D call TRBD1 (5 bases). V lost 0 bases and J lost 4, with 21 bases in between. The CDR3 totals 18 residues. Germline assignment: CDR1 SGHTA and CDR2 FQGNSA. The whole variable domain, filled in from reference TRBV7-2 and TRBJ1-1, reads GAGVSQSPSNKVTEKGKDVELRCDPISGHTALYWYRQSLGQGLEFLIYFQGNSAPDKSGLPSDRFSAERTGGSVSTLTIQRTQQEDSAVYLCASSLAAGGVYTTTEAFFGQGTRLTVV.

This chain connects TRBV7-9 to TRBJ2-7; D is ambiguous. Germline assignment: CDR1 SEHNR and CDR2 FQNEAQ (reference sequence). V gave up 3 bases and J gave up 4 bases, with 7 bases separating them. There are 12 residues in the CDR3. CDR3 loop: CASSFIGYEQYF. CDR3 nucleotides: TGTGCCAGCAGCTTCATAGGTTACGAGCAGTACTTC.

V gene TRBV20-1 combines with J gene TRBJ2-1, with D possibly being TRBD1 (5 bases). Per germline, CDR1 DFQATT and CDR2 SNEGSKA (reference sequence). The length of the CDR3 is 11 residues. V was clipped by 3 bases and J by 6 bases, with 6 bases between them. The CDR3 here is CSASRGNEQFF. CDR3 nucleotides: TGCAGTGCTAGTAGGGGCAATGAGCAGTTCTTC.

The chain is built from TRBV5-4 and TRBJ2-5; 14 bases are a match to TRBD2. V lost 4 bases and J lost 4; bases outside the gene matches: 9. Looked up from germline, CDR1 is SGHNT and CDR2 is YYREEE (reference sequence). The CDR3 length is 17 residues. CDR3 sequence (DNA): TGTGCCAGCAGCACCGGGACTAGCGGGAGTTTAGGAGAGACCCAGTACTTC. Protein product: CASSTGTSGSLGETQYF.

The V call is TRBV6-1, the J call TRBJ2-7; 8 bases match TRBD1. The V gene end was trimmed by 3 bases and the J gene end by 6 bases; junction bases not matched to a gene: 4. The CDR3 covers 13 residues. Looked up from germline, CDR1 is MNHNS and CDR2 is SASEGT. The CDR3 DNA sequence: TGTGCCAGCAGTGAGGGACAGGTTCTCGAGCAGTACTTC. It encodes CASSEGQVLEQYF.

The rearrangement joins TRBV5-1 to TRBJ1-4, with unresolved D. CDR3 length equals 14 residues. Trimming shortened V by 0 bases and J by 3 bases, and 6 bases separated the two germline ends. Germline values: CDR1 SGHRS, CDR2 YFSETQ. The CDR3 here is CASSLGTSNEKLFF. Written as DNA, the CDR3 is TGCGCCAGCAGCTTGGGTACGTCTAATGAAAAACTGTTTTTT.

This chain connects TRBV10-3 to TRBJ1-5, with D hard to call. V gave up 3 bases and J gave up 6 bases, with 12 bases separating them. This CDR3 contains 14 residues. The germline V gene has CDR1 ENHRY and CDR2 SYGVKD. The CDR3 here is CAISDGVGIQPQHF. The DNA for the CDR3 is TGTGCCATCAGTGATGGGGTTGGAATTCAGCCCCAGCATTTT.

This rearrangement joins TRBV15 to TRBJ1-4; 7 positions match TRBD1. This CDR3 spans 15 amino acids. Germline V lookup: CDR1 LNHNV, CDR2 YYDKDF (reference sequence). The ends lost 4 bases at V and 2 bases at J; junction bases unmatched: 4. The CDR3 here is CATSTHRGTNEKLFF. The CDR3 nucleotides read TGTGCCACCAGCACCCACAGGGGTACTAATGAAAAACTGTTTTTT.

V usage is TRBV2 and J usage is TRBJ1-1; D is uncertain. The germline V gene has CDR1 SNHLY and CDR2 FYNNEI. V was cut by 5 bases and J by 1 base, with 5 bases left in between. The CDR3 loop spans 12 amino acids. The chain's CDR3 is CASSRQNTEAFF. As DNA, the CDR3 is TGTGCCAGCAGTCGGCAGAACACTGAAGCTTTCTTT.

The chain employs TRBV6-5 and TRBJ1-4, with 10 bases lining up with TRBD1. The ends lost 7 bases at V and 6 bases at J; junction bases unmatched: 5. The CDR3 has 14 amino acids. Germline V lookup: CDR1 MNHEY, CDR2 SVGAGI. CDR3 region: CASTTGTGDEKLFF. The CDR3, as DNA: TGTGCCAGCACAACCGGGACAGGGGATGAAAAACTGTTTTTT.

The rearrangement uses TRBV7-2 and TRBJ1-5; D not resolved. Trimming removed 1 base from V and 3 bases from J, with 4 bases in between. The V gene's germline CDR1 is SGHTA and CDR2 FQGNSA. There are 13 residues in the CDR3. The CDR3 reads CASSLGHNQPQHF. The CDR3 bases are TGTGCCAGCAGCTTAGGACACAATCAGCCCCAGCATTTT.

The chain recombines TRBV5-1 with TRBJ1-1; a possible D gene is TRBD1 (6 bases). From germline, CDR1 is SGHRS and CDR2 YFSETQ. The CDR3 spans 20 residues. The V end was cut by 4 bases, the J end by 4 bases, with 32 bases between. CDR3 loop: CASSPMRGTGLRGSGTEAFF. The CDR3 nucleotides are TGCGCCAGCAGCCCGATGAGGGGCACAGGGTTAAGGGGCTCGGGCACTGAAGCTTTCTTT. Variable domain in full (rest from reference TRBV5-1 and TRBJ1-1): KAGVTQTPRYLIKTRGQQVTLSCSPISGHRSVSWYQQTPGQGLQFLFEYFSETQRNKGNFPGRFSGRQFSNSRSEMNVSTLELGDSALYLCASSPMRGTGLRGSGTEAFFGQGTRLTVV.

The rearrangement links TRBV5-4 to TRBJ2-1, with a possible D match to TRBD1 (6 bases). Germline V gene lookup returns CDR1 SGHNT and CDR2 YYREEE (reference sequence). The CDR3 length is 16 residues. V was cut by 2 bases and J by 4 bases, with 16 bases left in between. CDR3 protein: CASSFANGTKYNEQFF. The CDR3, as DNA: TGTGCCAGCAGCTTTGCCAACGGGACAAAATACAATGAGCAGTTCTTC.

The V call is TRBV27, the J call TRBJ1-5; weak D call: TRBD1 (6 bases). Germline V gene data show CDR1 as MNHEY and CDR2 as SMNVEV (reference sequence). V shed 2 bases and J shed 4 bases, with 12 bases lying between them. The CDR3 runs 15 residues. The chain's CDR3 is CASSLVRGTNQPQHF. Written as DNA, the CDR3 is TGTGCCAGCAGTTTAGTCAGGGGAACTAATCAGCCCCAGCATTTT.

This clone was detected only once. This sequence joins TRBV7-8 and TRBJ2-7; possibly TRBD1 for D (6 bases). Germline CDR1 reads SGHVS; CDR2 reads FQNEAQ. The CDR3 sequence is 13 residues long. V lost 5 bases to trimming and J lost 4 bases, with 12 bases between them. CDR3 bases: TGTGCCAGCAGCCCGCCGCAGGGGTACGAGCAGTACTTC. Amino acids: CASSPPQGYEQYF.

The rearrangement uses TRBV5-6 and TRBJ1-2; D gene uncertain. The CDR3 runs 12 residues. Germline V CDR1 and CDR2: SGHDT, YYEEEE. The V gene lost 1 base and the J gene lost 5 bases, with 6 bases spanning the gap. In nucleotides, the CDR3 is TGTGCCAGCAGCTTGAGAGCTTATGGCTACACCTTC. It specifies CASSLRAYGYTF.